These T cell receptor beta chains were read from a single sample in a study of blood T cell repertoires in COVID-19. Assay used: immunoSEQ multiplex PCR; TCRdb lists only in-frame clones, some missing. This table has 100,000 to 150,000 clones, 80% to 90% appearing once. Sequencing was done on a sample of PBMCs or T cells enriched from blood (not recorded which). All receptors come from a woman aged 45-65 years who had recovered from COVID-19. CDR3s include the opening cysteine and the closing phenylalanine or tryptophan. The D gene is left open where the match is weak. The size of a clone is reported for some rows only, either as once, few or many, or as a class for expanded clones.

D: TRBD2
J: TRBJ2-7
V: TRBV28
size: once
CDR3: CASTHGGGTYEQYF
DNA: TGTGCCAGCACCCATGGGGGGGGGACCTACGAGCAGTACTTC

D: .
J: TRBJ1-5
V: TRBV7-9
size: .
CDR3: CASSSATGDQPQHF
DNA: TGTGCCAGCAGCTCAGCCACGGGGGATCAGCCCCAGCATTTT

D: TRBD2
J: TRBJ2-1
V: TRBV7-6
size: .
CDR3: CASSLGLAGSNEQFF
DNA: TGTGCCAGCAGCTTGGGACTAGCGGGGTCGAATGAGCAGTTCTTC

D: TRBD2
J: TRBJ2-1
V: TRBV27
size: once
CDR3: CASSSPGLAGGRNEQFF
DNA: TGTGCCAGCAGCTCACCGGGACTAGCGGGGGGGCGAAATGAGCAGTTCTTC

D: TRBD1
J: TRBJ2-7
V: TRBV11-3
size: .
CDR3: CASSPGQGAYEQYF
DNA: TGTGCCAGCAGCCCGGGACAGGGGGCCTACGAGCAGTACTTC

D: .
J: TRBJ2-5
V: TRBV10-1
size: .
CDR3: CASISLSGTQETQYF
DNA: TGCGCCAGCATAAGCCTCAGCGGTACCCAAGAGACCCAGTACTTC

D: .
J: TRBJ1-5
V: TRBV4-1
size: once
CDR3: CASSQAYDTESNQPQHF
DNA: TGCGCCAGCAGCCAAGCCTATGATACAGAGAGCAATCAGCCCCAGCATTTT

D: TRBD1
J: TRBJ1-4
V: TRBV10-2
size: few
CDR3: CASFRDRGEKLFF
DNA: TGCGCCAGCTTCCGGGACAGGGGTGAAAAACTGTTTTTT

D: .
J: TRBJ2-2
V: TRBV14
size: .
CDR3: CASSQRLVTNNGELFF
DNA: TGTGCCAGCAGCCAACGCCTTGTCACGAACAACGGGGAGCTGTTTTTT

D: .
J: TRBJ2-5
V: TRBV4-3
size: .
CDR3: CASSQDLGGLGQETQYF
DNA: TGCGCCAGCAGCCAAGATTTGGGGGGGCTTGGCCAAGAGACCCAGTACTTC

D: .
J: TRBJ2-7
V: TRBV29-1
size: .
CDR3: CSVTPDWQYEQYF
DNA: TGCAGCGTGACCCCCGACTGGCAGTACGAGCAGTACTTC

D: TRBD1
J: TRBJ2-3
V: TRBV2
size: .
CDR3: CASSEAQRGRADTQYF
DNA: TGTGCCAGCAGTGAAGCGCAAAGGGGGCGCGCAGATACGCAGTATTTT

D: .
J: TRBJ1-2
V: TRBV12-5
size: .
CDR3: CASGLGRRDYGYTF
DNA: TGTGCTAGTGGTTTGGGCAGGAGGGACTATGGCTACACCTTC

D: .
J: TRBJ2-1
V: TRBV6-5
size: once
CDR3: CASSYRQGGDNEQFF
DNA: TGTGCCAGCAGTTACCGGCAGGGAGGTGACAATGAGCAGTTCTTC

D: TRBD2
J: TRBJ2-1
V: TRBV5-1
size: .
CDR3: CASSPGLAGGPWNEQFF
DNA: TGCGCCAGCAGCCCGGGACTAGCGGGGGGGCCTTGGAATGAGCAGTTCTTC

D: .
J: TRBJ1-5
V: TRBV30
size: .
CDR3: CAWSSGSQPQHF
DNA: TGTGCCTGGAGTTCGGGGTCCCAGCCCCAGCATTTT

D: TRBD1
J: TRBJ1-1
V: TRBV29-1
size: .
CDR3: CSTSEGQEDVNTEAFF
DNA: TGCAGCACCAGCGAGGGACAGGAGGACGTGAACACTGAAGCTTTCTTT

D: TRBD1
J: TRBJ1-1
V: TRBV10-3
size: .
CDR3: CAIKGTGNTEAFF
DNA: TGTGCCATTAAGGGGACAGGCAACACTGAAGCTTTCTTT

D: .
J: TRBJ1-1
V: TRBV18
size: .
CDR3: CASSFGTTNTEAFF
DNA: TGTGCCAGCTCATTCGGGACAACGAACACTGAAGCTTTCTTT

D: .
J: TRBJ2-7
V: TRBV6-1
size: .
CDR3: CASSESGSYEQYF
DNA: TGTGCCAGCAGTGAATCAGGGTCCTACGAGCAGTACTTC

D: TRBD1
J: TRBJ1-2
V: TRBV7-9
size: .
CDR3: CASSQTGETYGYTF
DNA: TGTGCCAGCAGCCAGACAGGGGAGACCTATGGCTACACCTTC

D: .
J: TRBJ2-5
V: TRBV28
size: .
CDR3: CASTSPPGRSGGETQYF
DNA: TGTGCCAGCACCTCGCCCCCCGGACGGTCCGGAGGGGAGACCCAGTACTTC

D: .
J: TRBJ1-1
V: TRBV7-9
size: few
CDR3: CASSVWTLNTEAFF
DNA: TGTGCCAGCAGCGTATGGACACTGAACACTGAAGCTTTCTTT

D: TRBD1
J: TRBJ1-6
V: TRBV27
size: .
CDR3: CASSLQGAGSPLHF
DNA: TGTGCCAGCTCACTACAGGGGGCAGGGTCACCCCTCCACTTT

D: TRBD1
J: TRBJ1-2
V: TRBV18
size: .
CDR3: CASSKARDRRDRGYTF
DNA: TGTGCCAGCTCTAAGGCAAGGGACAGGCGGGATCGTGGCTACACCTTC

D: .
J: TRBJ2-1
V: TRBV20-1
size: .
CDR3: CSASALDYNEQFF
DNA: TGCAGTGCTAGTGCCCTGGACTATAATGAGCAGTTCTTC

D: .
J: TRBJ1-1
V: TRBV5-1
size: .
CDR3: CASSPNLEVRAFF
DNA: TGCGCCAGCAGCCCGAATTTGGAGGTAAGAGCTTTCTTT

D: .
J: TRBJ1-4
V: TRBV6-1
size: .
CDR3: CASSETGGATNEKLFF
DNA: TGTGCCAGCAGTGAAACGGGGGGCGCAACTAATGAAAAACTGTTTTTT

D: .
J: TRBJ1-6
V: TRBV10-1
size: .
CDR3: CASSAQDSPLHF
DNA: TGCGCCAGCAGTGCACAGGACTCACCCCTCCACTTT

D: TRBD2
J: TRBJ2-4
V: TRBV18
size: .
CDR3: CASSAGLADSKNIQYF
DNA: TGTGCCAGCTCAGCCGGACTAGCGGATTCCAAAAACATTCAGTACTTC

D: .
J: TRBJ2-7
V: TRBV10-2
size: .
CDR3: CASTPEAGSEQYF
DNA: TGCGCCAGCACCCCGGAGGCCGGGTCCGAGCAGTACTTC

D: .
J: TRBJ2-3
V: TRBV3-1/TRBV3-2
size: once
CDR3: CASSQDRDTQYF
DNA: TGTGCCAGCAGCCAAGATCGGGATACGCAGTATTTT

D: TRBD2
J: TRBJ2-2
V: TRBV11-2
size: .
CDR3: CASSLVFTGGAGELFF
DNA: TGTGCCAGCAGCTTAGTGTTTACGGGGGGTGCCGGGGAGCTGTTTTTT

D: .
J: TRBJ1-2
V: TRBV7-7
size: .
CDR3: CASSPAPPHRAYGYTF
DNA: TGTGCTAGCAGCCCCGCCCCCCCGCACAGGGCCTATGGCTACACCTTC

D: .
J: TRBJ1-1
V: TRBV11-3
size: .
CDR3: CASSLARQGLTEAFF
DNA: TGTGCCAGCAGCTTAGCAAGGCAGGGCCTCACTGAAGCTTTCTTT

D: TRBD2
J: TRBJ2-3
V: TRBV6-4
size: .
CDR3: CASRLDGGTNTDTQYF
DNA: TGTGCCAGCAGATTAGACGGGGGGACGAACACAGATACGCAGTATTTT

D: .
J: TRBJ1-6
V: TRBV30
size: .
CDR3: CAWSVEGYNSPLHF
DNA: TGTGCCTGGAGTGTAGAGGGCTATAATTCACCCCTCCACTTT

D: .
J: TRBJ2-5
V: TRBV5-1
size: .
CDR3: CASSLVSGNQETQYF
DNA: TGCGCCAGCAGCTTGGTGTCGGGGAACCAAGAGACCCAGTACTTC

D: TRBD2
J: TRBJ2-7
V: TRBV2
size: .
CDR3: CASSDGLAGGEQYF
DNA: TGTGCCAGCAGTGACGGACTAGCGGGAGGCGAGCAGTACTTC

D: .
J: TRBJ2-5
V: TRBV7-2
size: .
CDR3: CASSLDGSSVLETQYF
DNA: TGTGCCAGCAGCTTAGATGGCTCTAGCGTACTAGAGACCCAGTACTTC

D: .
J: TRBJ1-4
V: TRBV19
size: .
CDR3: CASSILEEATNEKLFF
DNA: TGTGCCAGTAGTATACTCGAGGAGGCAACTAATGAAAAACTGTTTTTT

D: TRBD2
J: TRBJ2-7
V: TRBV7-2
size: .
CDR3: CASSLVAGGYEQYF
DNA: TGTGCCAGCAGCTTAGTTGCGGGGGGCTACGAGCAGTACTTC

D: .
J: TRBJ2-6
V: TRBV18
size: .
CDR3: CASSPSAGVSGANVLTF
DNA: TGTGCCAGCTCACCTTCGGCAGGGGTTTCTGGGGCCAACGTCCTGACTTTC

D: .
J: TRBJ2-1
V: TRBV10-1
size: .
CDR3: CASSGGVSYNEQFF
DNA: TGCGCCAGCAGTGGCGGCGTCTCCTACAATGAGCAGTTCTTC

D: TRBD1
J: TRBJ1-5
V: TRBV23-1
size: .
CDR3: CASSHDRGFNQPQHF
DNA: TGCGCCAGCAGTCACGACAGGGGGTTCAATCAGCCCCAGCATTTT

D: TRBD1
J: TRBJ1-5
V: TRBV2
size: .
CDR3: CASRYRDSDQPQHF
DNA: TGTGCCAGCAGGTACCGGGACAGTGATCAGCCCCAGCATTTT

D: TRBD1
J: TRBJ1-1
V: TRBV12-5
size: .
CDR3: CASGSSRTGETEAFF
DNA: TGTGCTAGTGGTTCCTCCCGGACAGGGGAAACTGAAGCTTTCTTT

D: .
J: TRBJ1-1
V: TRBV29-1
size: once
CDR3: CSAGHMNTEAFF
DNA: TGCAGCGCGGGACACATGAACACTGAAGCTTTCTTT

D: .
J: TRBJ2-5
V: TRBV5-5
size: .
CDR3: CASSGGTSYAQYF
DNA: TGTGCCAGCAGCGGCGGGACTTCCTATGCCCAGTACTTC

D: TRBD1
J: TRBJ1-2
V: TRBV19
size: .
CDR3: CASSSRTGGNYGYTF
DNA: TGTGCCAGTAGTTCCAGGACAGGGGGAAACTATGGCTACACCTTC

D: TRBD1
J: TRBJ2-7
V: TRBV19
size: .
CDR3: CASGTEYEQYF
DNA: TGTGCCAGTGGGACAGAGTACGAGCAGTACTTC